The present T cell receptor (beta chain) was sequenced within a study of blood T cell repertoires in COVID-19. CDR1 and CDR2 from the germline V gene are MGHRA and YSYEKL. The CDR3 is made up of 15 amino acids. Trimming removed 0 bases from V and 11 bases from J, with 18 bases in between. Profiled with immunoSEQ multiplex PCR; TCRdb holds only in-frame clones, not every one. The data show under 300,000 clones, approximately 84% seen once. The sample holds one count of this clone. This chain connects TRBV4-1 to TRBJ2-3, with D possibly TRBD1 on 6 matching bases. The material sequenced was PBMCs or T cells enriched from blood (not recorded which). This TCR was sampled from a man aged 18 to 30 who had recovered from COVID-19. This CDR3 is CASSQEPPQGQGQYF. For the CDR3, the DNA is TGCGCCAGCAGCCAAGAGCCACCGCAGGGGCAGGGGCAGTATTTT.